Below, 30 T cell receptor beta chains from the same sample are listed, as sequenced in a study of cytomegalovirus exposure and HLA in healthy donors. A multiplex PCR was run with 60 Vbeta primers and 13 Jbeta primers. The protocol was immunoSEQ multiplex PCR, while the TCRdb copy is restricted to in-frame clones and leaves out a portion. The sample holds 95,000 to 110,000 clones, almost 80% seen once. Sequences were obtained from PBMCs. These receptors were collected from a man between 50 and 59 years old in good health and CMV-seropositive.

The rearrangement joins TRBV6-4 to TRBJ1-2, with 11 bases aligning to TRBD1. CDR1 MRHNA and CDR2 SNTAGT come from the germline V gene. The CDR3 runs to 16 residues. The J segment lost 2 bases and the V segment lost 7 bases, leaving 9 bases of the junction unmatched. The CDR3 is CASIVGQGEANYGYTF. In DNA, the CDR3 is TGTGCCAGCATTGTGGGACAGGGGGAAGCGAACTATGGCTACACCTTC.

This clone was detected only once. The chain couples TRBV7-2 to TRBJ1-5; the D gene is possibly TRBD1 (5 bases). Germline CDR1 reads SGHTA; CDR2 reads FQGNSA. The germline V and J ends were trimmed by 1 base and 11 bases, with 15 bases remaining between them. CDR3 length equals 14 residues. CDR3 residues: CASSLEGGTRAQHF. The CDR3 nucleotides read TGTGCCAGCAGCTTAGAGGGAGGGACTCGGGCCCAGCATTTT.

This rearrangement joins TRBV7-3 to TRBJ1-1, with a tentative D call TRBD1 (6 bases). V was pared by 6 bases and J by 1 base, with 12 bases between. Germline CDR1 is SGHTA and CDR2 is FQGTGA. This CDR3 contains 14 residues. Here the CDR3 reads CASSSGAGNTEAFF. As DNA, the CDR3 is TGTGCCAGCAGTTCAGGGGCTGGGAACACTGAAGCTTTCTTT.

With respect to this clone: Additional DNA sequences in this sample encode the identical CDR3. The CDR3, as DNA: TGTGCCTGGAGTTCTTCTACAGATACGCAGTATTTT. This translates into CAWSSSTDTQYF. This sequence joins TRBV30 and TRBJ2-3; D is undetermined. The CDR3 has 12 residues. Trimming pared 2 bases from V and 3 bases from J, leaving 6 bases between. Germline V gene sequence: CDR1 GTSNPN, CDR2 SVGIG (reference sequence). Combining the CDR3 with reference TRBV30 and TRBJ2-3 gives the whole variable domain SQTIHQWPATLVQPVGSPLSLECTVEGTSNPNLYWYRQAAGRGLQLLFYSVGIGQISSEVPQNLSASRPQDRQFILSSKKLLLSDSGFYLCAWSSSTDTQYFGPGTRLTVL.

The V gene is TRBV19, the J gene TRBJ2-5; the D gene is possibly TRBD2 (6 bases). Trimming stripped 9 bases from V and 2 bases from J, with 13 bases between. This CDR3 is 13 amino acids long. CDR1 is LNHDA and CDR2 is SQIVND in the germline V gene (reference sequence). CDR3 coding DNA: TGTGCCAGCTCGGGGAGGCGACAAGAGACCCAGTACTTC. Encoded protein: CASSGRRQETQYF.

V is TRBV2 and J is TRBJ2-7; perhaps TRBD2 as D (6 bases). Germline values: CDR1 SNHLY, CDR2 FYNNEI. The V end was cut by 6 bases, the J end by 0 bases, with 12 bases between. The CDR3 totals 14 residues. CDR3 loop: CASRVEGSSYEQYF. Here the CDR3 DNA reads TGTGCCAGCAGGGTGGAGGGTAGCTCCTACGAGCAGTACTTC.

The chain couples TRBV5-1 to TRBJ2-2; 8 positions agree with TRBD1. V trimming: 0 bases; J trimming: 4 bases; junction bases outside the gene matches: 8. CDR3 size: 17 residues. Germline V gives CDR1 SGHRS, CDR2 YFSETQ. DNA for the CDR3: TGCGCCAGCAGCTTGGTATCGTCAGGGGGCATCACCGGGGAGCTGTTTTTT. This translates into CASSLVSSGGITGELFF.

A single count supports this clone. This chain uses TRBV19 with TRBJ2-7, with TRBD2 as a possible D gene (5 bases). Trimming removed 4 bases from V and 2 bases from J, with 12 bases in between. This CDR3 region has 14 residues. Germline assignment: CDR1 LNHDA and CDR2 SQIVND (reference sequence). The CDR3 sequence is CASSTLLGAYEQYF. The CDR3 nucleotides read TGTGCCAGTAGTACATTACTAGGAGCCTACGAGCAGTACTTC.

This sequence joins TRBV28 and TRBJ1-2, with a weak D call TRBD1 (6 bases). Germline V gene data show CDR1 as MDHEN and CDR2 as SYDVKM. The V end lost 8 bases, the J end lost 1 base, and 11 bases lay between the germline ends. The CDR3 sequence is 13 residues long. CDR3 bases: TGTGCCAGCCTCAGGGGAGATAACTATGGCTACACCTTC. This gives the protein CASLRGDNYGYTF.

This chain connects TRBV28 to TRBJ2-7; 10 positions agree with TRBD2. The germline V gene encodes CDR1 MDHEN and CDR2 SYDVKM. The J segment lost 4 bases and the V segment lost 4 bases, leaving 7 bases of the junction unmatched. The CDR3 loop spans 15 amino acids. This CDR3 is CASSSRLAGLYEQYF. The CDR3 coding sequence is TGTGCCAGCAGTTCACGACTAGCGGGCCTATACGAGCAGTACTTC.

This sequence joins TRBV4-2 and TRBJ2-7; a weak D match, TRBD2 (5 bases). Per the germline V gene, CDR1 is LGHNA and CDR2 is YNFKEQ. V was clipped by 0 bases and J by 0 bases, with 9 bases between them. This CDR3 is 15 amino acids long. The CDR3 loop reads CASSQEVEGSYEQYF. The CDR3 region has the DNA TGTGCCAGCAGCCAAGAGGTCGAGGGCTCCTACGAGCAGTACTTC.

This sequence joins TRBV11-1 and TRBJ2-1, with a tentative D call TRBD2 (5 bases). The V gene's germline CDR1 is SGHAT and CDR2 FQDESV (reference sequence). The CDR3 extends over 18 amino acids. Trimming pared 2 bases from V and 4 bases from J, leaving 21 bases between. The CDR3 loop is CASSLMPVGSQIYNEQFF. The CDR3, as DNA: TGTGCCAGCAGCTTAATGCCCGTGGGGAGTCAGATTTACAATGAGCAGTTCTTC. The full variable domain, rest sourced from reference TRBV11-1 and TRBJ2-1, is EAEVAQSPRYKITEKSQAVAFWCDPISGHATLYWYRQILGQGPELLVQFQDESVVDDSQLPKDRFSAERLKGVDSTLKIQPAELGDSAMYLCASSLMPVGSQIYNEQFFGPGTRLTVL.

This clone has just one count. The rearrangement joins TRBV28 to TRBJ2-2; TRBD2 agrees at 10 bases. Germline lookup yields CDR1 MDHEN and CDR2 SYDVKM. This CDR3 has 17 amino acids. Trimming at V came to 6 bases and at J to 6 bases, leaving 13 bases not matched to a gene. CDR3: CASRVASGRSDAGELFF. CDR3 DNA sequence: TGTGCCAGCAGGGTGGCTAGCGGGAGATCCGATGCCGGGGAGCTGTTTTTT.

The rearrangement uses TRBV19 and TRBJ2-2, with 9 bases lining up with TRBD1. There are 14 residues in the CDR3. V lost 3 bases to trimming and J lost 8 bases; unmatched junction nucleotides: 4. Germline CDR1 LNHDA, CDR2 SQIVND (reference sequence). CDR3: CASSMGQGGGELFF. The CDR3 bases are TGTGCCAGTAGTATGGGACAGGGAGGAGGGGAGCTGTTTTTT.

The chain uses TRBV5-1 and TRBJ2-1, with D possibly TRBD1 on 5 matching bases. Germline loops: CDR1 SGHRS, CDR2 YFSETQ. The CDR3 is 15 residues long. Trimming stripped 3 bases from V and 3 bases from J, with 13 bases between. DNA for the CDR3: TGCGCCAGCAGCTCGGACACAGGAAGCTACAATGAGCAGTTCTTC. Translating it yields CASSSDTGSYNEQFF.

The J gene is TRBJ2-1, the V gene TRBV6-4; the match to TRBD2 covers 10 bases. CDR3 length equals 18 residues. Trimming cost V 4 bases and J 6 bases; bases outside gene matches: 15. CDR1 MRHNA and CDR2 SNTAGT come from the germline V gene. The CDR3, as DNA: TGTGCCAGCAGTGTTCACCTTACTCTAGCGGGAGAAGGCAATGAGCAGTTCTTC. Translating gives CASSVHLTLAGEGNEQFF.

The chain recombines TRBV10-1 with TRBJ2-5; 9 positions agree with TRBD1. V lost 4 bases to trimming and J lost 2 bases; unmatched junction nucleotides: 8. Germline CDR1 is WNHNN and CDR2 is SYGVQD (reference sequence). The CDR3 is 16 amino acids. CDR3 amino acids: CASSGTGGATQETQYF. The CDR3 nucleotides read TGCGCCAGCAGTGGTACAGGGGGCGCGACTCAAGAGACCCAGTACTTC.

V gene TRBV5-5 combines with J gene TRBJ1-5; no clear D. The CDR3 contains 14 residues. V was shortened by 0 bases and J by 6 bases, with 10 bases between the two germline ends. The germline CDR1 and CDR2 sequences are SGHKS and YYEKEE (reference sequence). CDR3 region: CASSLAAGSQPQHF. The CDR3 region has the DNA TGTGCCAGCAGCTTGGCCGCGGGAAGTCAGCCCCAGCATTTT.

This sequence joins TRBV29-1 and TRBJ1-1, with D possibly being TRBD1 (6 bases). CDR1 and CDR2 (germline): SQVTM, ANQGSEA. The ends were cut back, 6 bases at V and 1 base at J, with 12 bases in the middle. This CDR3 contains 13 residues. The CDR3 nucleotides read TGCAGCGTAACAGAACAGGGGAACACTGAAGCTTTCTTT. Translating gives CSVTEQGNTEAFF. The full variable domain, in which reference TRBV29-1 and TRBJ1-1 provide the parts outside the CDR3, is SAVISQKPSRDICQRGTSLTIQCQVDSQVTMMFWYRQQPGQSLTLIATANQGSEATYESGFVIDKFPISRPNLTFSTLTVSNMSPEDSSIYLCSVTEQGNTEAFFGQGTRLTVV.

The chain employs TRBV7-2 and TRBJ2-7, with D perhaps matching TRBD2 (6 bases). The CDR3 spans 14 residues. Germline loops: CDR1 SGHTA, CDR2 FQGNSA. The V gene lost 4 bases and the J gene lost 2 bases, with 12 bases spanning the gap. The CDR3 DNA follows: TGTGCCAGCAGCTGGGACGCGGGGACCTACGAGCAGTACTTC. Its protein product is CASSWDAGTYEQYF.

Of note for this clone: A junction end diverges from the germline sequence, so it may reflect a read error. The V gene is TRBV7-9, the J gene TRBJ1-5, with TRBD1 as a possible D gene (6 bases). The length of the CDR3 is 15 residues. The germline V gene encodes CDR1 SEHNR and CDR2 FQNEAQ (reference sequence). CDR3 coding DNA: TGTTCCAGCGCAGGGGCCACTGGGCCGATTCAGCCCCAGCATTTT. Its translation is CSSAGATGPIQPQHF.

This chain uses TRBV23-1 with TRBJ2-3; 8 nucleotides match TRBD1. TRBV23-1 has ORF status, its function being uncertain. Unmatched junction bases numbered 16, after V lost 4 bases and J lost 1 base. The CDR3 has 19 residues. CDR3 residues: CASSRRNATGDQGTDTQYF. The CDR3 nucleotides read TGCGCCAGCAGTCGCCGCAACGCGACAGGGGATCAGGGCACAGATACGCAGTATTTT.

The chain employs TRBV5-1 and TRBJ2-3, with 7 bases that match TRBD2. V shed 4 bases and J 4 bases; nucleotides not matched to a gene: 9. The CDR3 spans 15 residues. Germline V CDR1 and CDR2: SGHRS, YFSETQ. CDR3 protein: CASSPTGGSADTQYF. In DNA form, the CDR3 reads TGCGCCAGCAGCCCCACCGGCGGGAGCGCAGATACGCAGTATTTT.

The chain recombines TRBV15 with TRBJ1-4; 7 nucleotides agree with TRBD1. Germline CDR1 LNHNV, CDR2 YYDKDF (reference sequence). This CDR3 has 15 amino acids. Trimming removed 2 bases from V and 0 bases from J; junction bases left unmatched: 0. CDR3 region: CATSRQGATNEKLFF. The CDR3 DNA sequence: TGTGCCACCAGCAGACAGGGGGCAACTAATGAAAAACTGTTTTTT. The full variable domain, rest sourced from reference TRBV15 and TRBJ1-4, is DAMVIQNPRYQVTQFGKPVTLSCSQTLNHNVMYWYQQKSSQAPKLLFHYYDKDFNNEADTPDNFQSRRPNTSFCFLDIRSPGLGDTAMYLCATSRQGATNEKLFFGSGTQLSVL.

This CDR3 is CASSGPGQGVGELFF. The CDR3 DNA follows: TGCGCCAGCAGCGGACCGGGACAGGGGGTCGGGGAGCTGTTTTTT. The chain couples TRBV4-3 to TRBJ2-2; 11 nucleotides align to TRBD1. The germline V gene encodes CDR1 LGHNA and CDR2 YSLEER. V trimming: 5 bases; J trimming: 7 bases; junction bases outside the gene matches: 6. The CDR3 sequence is 15 residues long.

The genes are TRBV7-8 and TRBJ2-3; D remains ambiguous. V was trimmed by 2 bases and J by 0 bases, leaving 12 bases between them. Per the germline V gene, CDR1 is SGHVS and CDR2 is FQNEAQ. This CDR3 has 16 amino acids. The CDR3 region has the DNA TGTGCCAGCAGCTTAAACGGCGGTTCTAGCACAGATACGCAGTATTTT. Encoded protein: CASSLNGGSSTDTQYF.

J is TRBJ2-1 and V is TRBV7-3, with TRBD1 identical over 11 bases. This CDR3 is built from 15 residues. Germline CDR1 reads SGHTA; CDR2 reads FQGTGA. V gave up 5 bases and J gave up 4 bases; unmatched junction bases: 4. CDR3 DNA: TGTGCCAGCAGCATGGGACAGGGGGGGTACAATGAGCAGTTCTTC. Translation gives CASSMGQGGYNEQFF.

The rearrangement uses TRBV9 and TRBJ2-3; TRBD2 might be the D (5 bases). Germline assignment: CDR1 SGDLS and CDR2 YYNGEE. Between the trimmed V and J ends, which lost 4 bases and 0 bases, there was a span of 12 bases. The CDR3 extends over 15 amino acids. CDR3 protein: CASSPTRTSTDTQYF. CDR3 bases: TGTGCCAGCAGCCCCACCCGGACTAGCACAGATACGCAGTATTTT. Drawing the rest from reference TRBV9 and TRBJ2-3, the complete variable domain is DSGVTQTPKHLITATGQRVTLRCSPRSGDLSVYWYQQSLDQGLQFLIQYYNGEERAKGNILERFSAQQFPDLHSELNLSSLELGDSALYFCASSPTRTSTDTQYFGPGTRLTVL.

The chain links TRBV10-3 to TRBJ2-1, with 12 bases that match TRBD2. The V segment lost 6 bases and the J segment 4 bases; nucleotides outside the gene matches: 7. The CDR3 is 16 amino acids. From germline, CDR1 is ENHRY and CDR2 SYGVKD. CDR3 in amino acids: CAISRTSGISYNEQFF. The CDR3 nucleotides read TGTGCCATCAGCCGGACTAGCGGGATAAGTTACAATGAGCAGTTCTTC.

The chain recombines TRBV30 with TRBJ2-4, with 10 bases matching TRBD1. The length of the CDR3 is 16 residues. The germline V gene has CDR1 GTSNPN and CDR2 SVGIG (reference sequence). V gave up 4 bases and J gave up 11 bases; unmatched junction bases: 17. The CDR3 bases are TGTGCCTGGACCCCGGGACAGGGGTTCTCGGGGACATTTCAGTACTTC. Translated: CAWTPGQGFSGTFQYF. Filled out from reference TRBV30 and TRBJ2-4, the complete variable domain reads SQTIHQWPATLVQPVGSPLSLECTVEGTSNPNLYWYRQAAGRGLQLLFYSVGIGQISSEVPQNLSASRPQDRQFILSSKKLLLSDSGFYLCAWTPGQGFSGTFQYFGAGTRLSVL.